What follows are 6 T cell receptor beta chains derived from one specimen sequenced in a study of CD8 T cells in Susac syndrome (dated by TCRdb to about 2019). To prepare the library, the immunoSEQ multiplex PCR assay was applied. RNA was extracted using the RNeasy kit, and roughly 0.5 to 1 ug of the RNA was reverse transcribed with random hexamers. TCRdb's own reprocessing of the public reads used fastp at Q25 and MiXCR and kept productive beta chains. CDR3 protein sequences are deduplicated, and each keeps its most common genes and DNA. A total of 95,000 to 150,000 distinct CDR3 sequences appear in this sample, around 94% of them only once. The top ten clonotypes cover roughly 0.087% of the sample. The sample consisted of CD4+ T cells from PBMCs. Source of these receptors: a human donor in good health.

The V and J genes are TRBV7-9 and TRBJ1-1, with D unclear. Trimming removed 4 bases from V and 1 base from J, with 7 bases in between. This CDR3 has 13 residues. In germline, CDR1 is SEHNR, CDR2 FQNEAQ (reference sequence). The CDR3 region is CASSSPPNTEAFF. Here the CDR3 DNA reads TGTGCCAGCAGCTCCCCTCCGAACACTGAAGCTTTCTTT.

This clonotype appeared once. The chain uses TRBV19 and TRBJ2-7, with D possibly being TRBD1 (6 bases). CDR3 size: 13 residues. Per germline, CDR1 LNHDA and CDR2 SQIVND (reference sequence). V lost 7 bases and J 5 bases, leaving 15 bases between the germline ends. The CDR3 sequence is CASTQGSWDEQYF. The CDR3 bases are TGTGCCAGTACCCAGGGGTCGTGGGACGAGCAGTACTTC.

The gene calls are TRBV29-1 and TRBJ1-1; D unresolved. The CDR3 has 11 residues. Germline lookup yields CDR1 SQVTM and CDR2 ANQGSEA. V lost 6 bases, J lost 1 base, and 6 bases lay in between. The CDR3 region has the DNA TGCAGCGTACACAGGAACACTGAAGCTTTCTTT. It codes for CSVHRNTEAFF.

The chain couples TRBV3-1 to TRBJ2-4, with D maybe TRBD2 (5 bases). This CDR3 has 16 residues. Germline CDR1 and CDR2: LGHDT and YNNKEL (reference sequence). V was cut by 1 base and J by 6 bases, with 16 bases left in between. In DNA, the CDR3 is TGTGCCAGCAGCCAAGGGACTGCTCGGGCGGGAAACATTCAGTACTTC. Translating gives CASSQGTARAGNIQYF.

The rearrangement joins TRBV3-1 to TRBJ1-1; TRBD1 agrees at 9 bases. The CDR3 is 15 amino acids. V was clipped by 6 bases and J by 6 bases; unmatched bases: 11. From germline, CDR1 is LGHDT and CDR2 YNNKEL (reference sequence). The DNA of the CDR3 is TGTGCCAGCAGGTTCCGGGACAGGGATCCCCCTGAAGCTTTCTTT. It encodes CASRFRDRDPPEAFF. Variable domain in full (rest from reference TRBV3-1 and TRBJ1-1): DTAVSQTPKYLVTQMGNDKSIKCEQNLGHDTMYWYKQDSKKFLKIMFSYNNKELIINETVPNRFSPKSPDKAHLNLHINSLELGDSAVYFCASRFRDRDPPEAFFGQGTRLTVV.

The chain uses TRBV28 and TRBJ2-1; TRBD2 matches at 9 bases. J gave up 10 bases and V 2 bases, and 12 bases lay outside the gene matches. The CDR3 length is 16 residues. The V gene's germline CDR1 is MDHEN and CDR2 SYDVKM. The CDR3: CASSLGGVAGVGEQFF. The CDR3 DNA reads TGTGCCAGCAGTTTAGGTGGGGTAGCGGGAGTGGGCGAGCAGTTCTTC.